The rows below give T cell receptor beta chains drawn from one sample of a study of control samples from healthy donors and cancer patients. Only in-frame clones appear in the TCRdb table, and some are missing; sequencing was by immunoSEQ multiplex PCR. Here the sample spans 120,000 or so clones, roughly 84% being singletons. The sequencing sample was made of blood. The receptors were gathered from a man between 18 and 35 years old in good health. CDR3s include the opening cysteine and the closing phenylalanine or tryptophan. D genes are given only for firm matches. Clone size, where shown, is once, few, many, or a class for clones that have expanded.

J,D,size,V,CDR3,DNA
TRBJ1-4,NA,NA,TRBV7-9,CASSLALGPVTPNEKLFF,TGTGCCAGCAGCTTAGCTCTAGGGCCCGTTACACCGAATGAAAAACTGTTTTTT
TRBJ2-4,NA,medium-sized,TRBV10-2,CASTAGEAAKNIQYF,TGCGCCAGCACCGCAGGGGAGGCAGCCAAAAACATTCAGTACTTC
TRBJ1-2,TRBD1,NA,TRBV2,CASKHRGGDYGYTF,TGTGCCAGCAAGCACAGGGGCGGGGACTATGGCTACACCTTC
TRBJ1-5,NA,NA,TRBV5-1,CASSPIVGNQPQHF,TGCGCCAGCAGCCCCATTGTTGGCAATCAGCCCCAGCATTTT
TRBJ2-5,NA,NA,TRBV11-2,CASSLLGTDLQETQYF,TGTGCCAGCAGCCTACTGGGGACGGACTTACAAGAGACCCAGTACTTC
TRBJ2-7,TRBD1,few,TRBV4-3,CASSQLTPRAGGDRRYF,TGCGCCAGCAGCCAACTTACCCCCCGGGCAGGGGGCGATCGTCGATACTTC
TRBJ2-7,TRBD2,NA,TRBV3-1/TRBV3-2,CASGGDVYEQYF,TGTGCCAGCGGGGGGGATGTCTACGAGCAGTACTTC
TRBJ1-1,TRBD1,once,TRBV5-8,CASRPLDETGRTEAFF,TGTGCCAGCAGACCCCTAGACGAGACAGGGAGGACTGAAGCTTTCTTT
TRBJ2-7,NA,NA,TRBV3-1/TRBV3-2,CASSQEPGLRVEQYF,TGTGCCAGCAGCCAAGAGCCCGGGCTAAGGGTAGAGCAGTACTTC
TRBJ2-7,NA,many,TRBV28,CASSGPGPVPWSSYEQYF,TGTGCCAGCAGTGGTCCAGGACCCGTTCCATGGAGCTCCTACGAGCAGTACTTC
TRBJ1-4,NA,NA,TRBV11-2,CASSSTGQNNEKLFF,TGTGCCAGCAGCTCAACCGGGCAGAATAATGAAAAACTGTTTTTT
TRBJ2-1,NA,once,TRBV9,CASSVAAWNEQFF,TGTGCCAGCAGCGTAGCCGCCTGGAATGAGCAGTTCTTC
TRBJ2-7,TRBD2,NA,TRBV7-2,CASSLVSSGPSYEQYF,TGTGCCAGCAGCTTAGTTTCTAGCGGACCCTCCTACGAGCAGTACTTC
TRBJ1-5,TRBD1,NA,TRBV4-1,CASSQEGQGFNQPQHF,TGCGCCAGCAGCCAAGAGGGACAGGGGTTTAATCAGCCCCAGCATTTT
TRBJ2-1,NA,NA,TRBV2,CASALANEQFF,TGTGCCTCAGCTCTAGCGAATGAGCAGTTCTTC
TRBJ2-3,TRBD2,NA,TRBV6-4,CAGGPGLVKDTQYF,TGTGCCGGCGGACCGGGACTAGTAAAAGATACGCAGTATTTT
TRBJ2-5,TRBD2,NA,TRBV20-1,CSASVLAGVKQETQYF,TGCAGTGCTAGTGTTCTAGCGGGAGTAAAGCAAGAGACCCAGTACTTC
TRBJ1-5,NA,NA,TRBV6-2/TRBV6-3,CASSYNLGVSNQPQHF,TGTGCCAGCAGTTATAACCTCGGGGTTAGCAATCAGCCCCAGCATTTT
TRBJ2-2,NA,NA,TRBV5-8,CASSHMTETRELFF,TGTGCCAGCAGCCATATGACCGAAACGCGGGAGCTGTTTTTT
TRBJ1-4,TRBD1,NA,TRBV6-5,CASKRTGYEKLFF,TGTGCCAGCAAACGGACAGGTTATGAAAAACTGTTTTTT
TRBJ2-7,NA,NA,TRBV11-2,CASSLGTPRDAYEQYF,TGTGCCAGCAGCCTGGGAACCCCTCGGGACGCCTACGAGCAGTACTTC
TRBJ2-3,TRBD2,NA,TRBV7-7,CASSPGLAGGYDTQYF,TGTGCTAGCAGCCCAGGACTAGCGGGAGGCTATGATACGCAGTATTTT
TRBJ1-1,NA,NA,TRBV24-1,CATGKGTEAFF,TGTGCCACGGGGAAGGGAACTGAAGCTTTCTTT
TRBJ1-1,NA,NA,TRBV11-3,CASSFGAGTEAFF,TGTGCCAGCAGCTTTGGAGCAGGCACTGAAGCTTTCTTT
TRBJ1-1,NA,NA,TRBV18,CASSPRQQNTEAFF,TGTGCCAGCTCACCGAGACAGCAGAACACTGAAGCTTTCTTT
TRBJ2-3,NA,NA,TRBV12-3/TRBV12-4,CASSTERTDTQYF,TGTGCCAGCAGTACCGAAAGGACAGATACGCAGTATTTT
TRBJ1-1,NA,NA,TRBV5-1,CASKAGGSMNTEAFF,TGCGCCAGCAAGGCCGGCGGCTCCATGAACACTGAAGCTTTCTTT
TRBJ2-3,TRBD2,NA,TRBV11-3,CASSFSGRAPGDTQYF,TGTGCCAGCAGCTTTAGCGGGAGGGCCCCGGGGGATACGCAGTATTTT
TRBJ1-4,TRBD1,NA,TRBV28,CASSYPQGEGEKLFF,TGTGCCAGCAGTTACCCCCAGGGGGAGGGAGAAAAACTGTTTTTT
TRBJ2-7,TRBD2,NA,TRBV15,CATSRDRRASGNEQYF,TGTGCCACCAGCAGAGATCGTAGGGCTAGCGGCAACGAGCAGTACTTC